The 22 T cell receptor beta chains listed next were all sequenced from one sample in a study of T cells in Graves' hyperthyroidism and ophthalmopathy. The source material, RNA transcripts, was used to amplify TCR beta CDR3 regions. The TCR CDR3 was amplified in a first-round RT-PCR using the HTBI primer set. TCRdb reprocessed the multiplex PCR reads via MiXCR and lists one record per CDR3 protein. Of roughly 710,000 distinct CDR3 sequences detected, roughly a third appear once; the ten largest clones hold roughly 30%. The sequenced sample was blood. The source of these receptors is a woman in her 40s with Graves' hyperthyroidism.

This clonotype was counted between two and nine times. The chain joins TRBV14 to TRBJ2-7, with D perhaps matching TRBD1 or TRBD2 (5 bases each). Germline CDR1 reads SGHDN; CDR2 reads FVKESK. CDR3 length equals 16 residues. The V end lost 0 bases, the J end lost 0 bases, and 12 bases lay between the germline ends. The CDR3 DNA sequence: TGTGCCAGCAGCCAAGATTTCGGGGCCTACTCCTACGAGCAGTACTTC. Protein: CASSQDFGAYSYEQYF.

This chain joins TRBV7-2 and TRBJ2-7, with TRBD1 matching 12 bases. V shed 4 bases, J shed 5 bases, and the junction held 9 bases outside the gene matches. Germline CDR1 is SGHTA and CDR2 is FQGNSA. The CDR3 length is 16 residues. This CDR3 reads CASSYRGQGAGDEQYF. CDR3 nucleotides: TGTGCCAGCAGCTACCGGGGACAGGGGGCAGGGGACGAGCAGTACTTC.

Details on this clonotype: This may stem from a read error, because a much larger clone lies one nucleotide away. The CDR3 is CASSTSTGQSTEAFF. DNA for the CDR3: TGTGCCAGTAGTACCTCGACGGGACAGAGCACTGAAGCTTTCTTT. The V and J genes are TRBV19 and TRBJ1-1, with TRBD1 matching over 7 bases. V lost 4 bases to trimming and J lost 4 bases; unmatched junction nucleotides: 9. From germline, CDR1 is LNHDA and CDR2 SQIVND (reference sequence). The CDR3 covers 15 residues.

The sample holds a few counts of this clonotype. V gene TRBV12-3 or TRBV12-4 combines with J gene TRBJ1-5; 10 bases line up with TRBD1. Trimming removed 7 bases from V and 7 bases from J; junction bases left unmatched: 7. The CDR3 has 14 residues. The CDR3 bases are TGTGCCAGCACCCGGGACAGGGGTGGACAGCCCCAGCATTTT. This encodes CASTRDRGGQPQHF.

This clonotype was detected ten times or more. The chain employs TRBV5-6 and TRBJ1-6; the D gene is possibly TRBD1 (5 bases). Germline CDR1 and CDR2: SGHDT and YYEEEE. CDR3 length equals 12 residues. Trimming cost V 3 bases and J 11 bases, with 9 bases left between them. CDR3 loop: CASSSGLPPLHF. The DNA of the CDR3 is TGTGCCAGCAGCTCGGGACTGCCACCCCTCCACTTT. Filled out from reference TRBV5-6 and TRBJ1-6, the complete variable domain reads DAGVTQSPTHLIKTRGQQVTLRCSPKSGHDTVSWYQQALGQGPQFIFQYYEEEERQRGNFPDRFSGHQFPNYSSELNVNALLLGDSALYLCASSSGLPPLHFGNGTRLTVT.

This chain uses TRBV20-1 with TRBJ1-1, with D perhaps matching TRBD1 (5 bases). The CDR3 sequence is 14 residues long. CDR1 is DFQATT and CDR2 is SNEGSKA in the germline V gene (reference sequence). Trimming took 1 base from V and 0 from J, leaving 9 bases between them. The CDR3 is CSARGGGVNTEAFF. The CDR3 DNA reads TGCAGTGCTAGAGGGGGCGGGGTGAACACTGAAGCTTTCTTT.

On this clonotype: Since a much larger clone is just one base distant, this may be a read error. This chain connects TRBV14 to TRBJ1-1, with a tentative D call TRBD1 (6 bases). This CDR3 comprises 13 residues. In germline, CDR1 is SGHDN, CDR2 FVKESK. The CDR3 here is CVSNRVKNTEAFF. In DNA, the CDR3 is TGTGTCAGCAACAGGGTTAAGAACACTGAAGCTTTCTTT.

This clonotype has a count of ten or more. This sequence joins TRBV5-1 and TRBJ2-7; D gene ambiguous. From germline, CDR1 is SGHRS and CDR2 YFSETQ. V lost 0 bases to trimming and J lost 6 bases, with 13 bases between them. The length of the CDR3 is 14 residues. This CDR3 is CASSLGMLGSEQYF. In nucleotides, the CDR3 is TGCGCCAGCAGCTTGGGTATGCTTGGATCCGAGCAGTACTTC.

The chain has TRBV20-1 and TRBJ2-7, with 8 bases fitting TRBD2. CDR1 is DFQATT, CDR2 SNEGSKA, per germline (reference sequence). The V gene end was trimmed by 6 bases and the J gene end by 0 bases; junction bases not matched to a gene: 7. The CDR3 loop spans 14 amino acids. CDR3: CSAKRGTSSYEQYF. The CDR3 DNA reads as TGCAGTGCCAAGCGGGGGACGAGCTCCTACGAGCAGTACTTC.

The sample holds a few counts of this clonotype. CDR3 sequence reads: CATSSLGGNQPQHF. CDR3 nucleotides: TGTGCCACCAGCAGCTTAGGGGGGAATCAGCCCCAGCATTTT. The gene calls are TRBV15 and TRBJ1-5; D might be TRBD1 (6 bases). Germline CDR1 is LNHNV and CDR2 is YYDKDF (reference sequence). The CDR3 is 14 amino acids. Trimming took off 3 bases at V and 4 bases at J, with 10 bases between the two ends.

In this sample, this clonotype turned up many times. The rearrangement joins TRBV29-1 to TRBJ1-1; D perhaps matches TRBD1 (5 bases). Germline assignment: CDR1 SQVTM and CDR2 ANQGSEA. With 4 bases removed from V and 7 bases from J, the gap between germline ends came to 13 bases. The CDR3 contains 12 residues. CDR3 loop: CSVGKGTHEAFF. CDR3 in DNA: TGCAGCGTTGGGAAGGGGACCCATGAAGCTTTCTTT.

This clonotype was picked up a small number of times. The rearrangement joins TRBV20-1 to TRBJ2-2, with TRBD1 matching over 7 bases. CDR1 and CDR2 from the germline V gene are DFQATT and SNEGSKA (reference sequence). CDR3 length equals 13 residues. The V and J ends lost 3 bases and 7 bases, in that order; junction bases with no gene match: 5. This CDR3 reads CSASRDSFGELFF. In nucleotides, the CDR3 is TGCAGTGCTAGCCGGGACAGTTTCGGGGAGCTGTTTTTT.

To note about this clonotype: A read error is possible here, since a much larger clone lies one base away. DNA of the CDR3: TGTACCATCAGTGAGTCGGGGCCAGGGGACACTGAAGCTTTCTTT. Its translation is CTISESGPGDTEAFF. The chain carries TRBV10-3 and TRBJ1-1; perhaps TRBD1 as D (6 bases). Germline V gene data show CDR1 as ENHRY and CDR2 as SYGVKD. This CDR3 contains 15 residues.

In the case of this clonotype: This may be a read error: a much more frequent sequence differs by one nucleotide. The rearrangement links TRBV7-2 to TRBJ1-3; D ambiguous. The CDR3 has 14 residues. Germline V gives CDR1 SGHTA, CDR2 FQGNSA. The CDR3 spells CASSLGSDGNTVYF. CDR3 nucleotides: TGTGCCAGCAGCTTAGGGTCCGACGGAAACACCGTATATTTT. The full variable domain, with the rest looked up from reference TRBV7-2 and TRBJ1-3, is GAGVSQSPSNKVTEKGKDVELRCDPISGHTALYWYRQSLGQGLEFLIYFQGNSAPDKSGLPSDRFSAERTGGSVSTLTIQRTQQEDSAVYLCASSLGSDGNTVYFGEGSWLTVV.

This chain joins TRBV20-1 and TRBJ2-7, with a weak D call TRBD1 (5 bases). Germline V gene lookup returns CDR1 DFQATT and CDR2 SNEGSKA (reference sequence). The CDR3 has 12 amino acids. Trimming shortened V by 6 bases and J by 4 bases, and 13 bases separated the two germline ends. CDR3 protein: CSAEDTGYEQYF. CDR3 coding DNA: TGCAGTGCCGAAGATACAGGTTACGAGCAGTACTTC.

This chain links TRBV29-1 with TRBJ1-2; TRBD1 is a possible D gene (6 bases). CDR1 is SQVTM, CDR2 ANQGSEA, per germline. Trimming shortened V by 8 bases and J by 6 bases, and 19 bases separated the two germline ends. The CDR3 is made up of 13 amino acids. The CDR3 spells CSFGTQGNDGYTF. The CDR3 DNA sequence: TGCAGCTTTGGGACTCAGGGGAATGATGGCTACACCTTC.

The V gene is TRBV20-1, the J gene TRBJ2-2; D is ambiguous. The length of the CDR3 is 9 residues. V gave up 4 bases and J gave up 6 bases, with 0 bases separating them. The germline gives CDR1 DFQATT, CDR2 SNEGSKA (reference sequence). The CDR3 region has the DNA TGCAGTGCTACCGGGGAGCTGTTTTTT. It is translated as CSATGELFF.

This clonotype was counted many times. CDR3: CASSAPRVDRYSPLHF. CDR3 DNA: TGTGCCAGCAGCGCCCCCCGGGTAGATAGGTATTCACCCCTCCACTTT. V usage is TRBV2 and J usage is TRBJ1-6; D call uncertain. Per the germline V gene, CDR1 is SNHLY and CDR2 is FYNNEI. CDR3 length: 16 amino acids. V was trimmed by 6 bases and J by 8 bases, leaving 20 bases between them.

This clonotype occurred a few times. The chain is built from TRBV6-2 or TRBV6-3 and TRBJ2-6; D unclear. Germline CDR1 MNHEY, CDR2 SVGEGT. The CDR3 has 16 amino acids. The V gene lost 6 bases and the J gene lost 0 bases, with 12 bases spanning the gap. In nucleotides, the CDR3 is TGTGCCAGCAGCAAAGCCCTGGTCTCTGGGGCCAACGTCCTGACTTTC. Translated: CASSKALVSGANVLTF.

This clonotype occurred many times. The chain joins TRBV7-9 to TRBJ2-2, with D possibly being TRBD1 (6 bases). CDR1 and CDR2 (germline): SEHNR, FQNEAQ (reference sequence). The CDR3 spans 13 residues. V lost 8 bases to trimming and J lost 4 bases, with 11 bases between them. This chain's CDR3 is CASPGQITGELFF. CDR3 nucleotides: TGTGCCAGCCCTGGACAGATCACCGGGGAGCTGTTTTTT.

The chain employs TRBV29-1 and TRBJ2-7, with TRBD1 identical over 7 bases. In germline, CDR1 is SQVTM, CDR2 ANQGSEA. CDR3 length: 12 residues. The trim removed 7 bases at V and 2 bases at J, leaving 5 bases unmatched. CDR3 in DNA: TGCAGCGGGTCAGGGGGACCCTACGAGCAGTACTTC. Encoded protein: CSGSGGPYEQYF.

This clonotype came up many times. The chain combines TRBV9 with TRBJ1-5; TRBD1 might be the D (5 bases). V was shortened by 1 base and J by 1 base, with 9 bases between the two germline ends. There are 15 residues in the CDR3. Germline-derived CDR1 and CDR2 are SGDLS and YYNGEE. CDR3 sequence: CASSVTGQSNQPQHF. The CDR3 DNA is TGTGCCAGCAGCGTAACCGGACAAAGCAATCAGCCCCAGCATTTT.